This entry lists 5 T cell receptor beta chains sequenced from one sample in a study of long-term antiretroviral therapy in people with HIV. Version v3.0 of the immunoSEQ assay was performed at survey level. Repertoires were generated with immunoSEQ multiplex PCR, while TCRdb's copy carries only in-frame clones and drops some. This sample has about 21,000 clones, with roughly 91% found just once. Sample: unsorted PBMCs, taken 0.2 years before starting antiretroviral therapy. The receptors here all came from a man aged 18 to 29 with HIV.

V gene TRBV4-3 combines with J gene TRBJ1-1; TRBD1 matches 9 bases. This CDR3 spans 17 amino acids. Germline V gene data show CDR1 as LGHNA and CDR2 as YSLEER. Trimming at V came to 0 bases and at J to 5 bases, leaving 10 bases not matched to a gene. The CDR3 DNA sequence: TGCGCCAGCAGCCAAGATCCTGACAGGGGGTCAAGAACTGAAGCTTTCTTT. This encodes CASSQDPDRGSRTEAFF.

The rearrangement links TRBV27 to TRBJ1-2, with TRBD1 matching 8 bases. V trimming: 5 bases; J trimming: 5 bases; junction bases outside the gene matches: 13. The CDR3 length is 16 residues. Germline CDR1 reads MNHEY; CDR2 reads SMNVEV (reference sequence). CDR3 sequence reads: CASSPYPGTGSYGYTF. CDR3 nucleotides: TGTGCCAGCAGTCCCTACCCCGGGACAGGCTCATATGGCTACACCTTC.

Concerning this clone itself: Relative to the germline gene, one junction end is altered; a read error may explain this. The chain uses TRBV7-7 and TRBJ2-1; D might be TRBD1 (6 bases). This CDR3 is 14 amino acids long. The germline V gene encodes CDR1 SSHAT and CDR2 FNYEAQ (reference sequence). CDR3 region: CASSLDLDSNEQFF. CDR3 sequence (DNA): TGTGCTAGCAGCTTAGACCTGGACAGCAATGAGCAGTTCTTC.

The V call is TRBV10-3, the J call TRBJ2-6; D is undetermined. The V gene's germline CDR1 is ENHRY and CDR2 SYGVKD. The CDR3 is 14 residues long. Trimming pared 10 bases from V and 0 bases from J, leaving 10 bases between. The CDR3: CAKGLSSGANVLTF. CDR3 coding DNA: TGTGCCAAAGGGCTATCCTCTGGGGCCAACGTCCTGACTTTC.

The rearrangement uses TRBV13 and TRBJ2-3, with D tentatively TRBD2 (5 bases). In germline, CDR1 is PRHDT, CDR2 FYEKMQ (reference sequence). V lost 1 base to trimming and J lost 3 bases, with 14 bases between them. The CDR3 consists of 16 residues. This CDR3 is CASSLASTTTTDTQYF. The CDR3 DNA sequence: TGTGCCAGCAGCTTAGCTAGCACGACGACAACAGATACGCAGTATTTT.